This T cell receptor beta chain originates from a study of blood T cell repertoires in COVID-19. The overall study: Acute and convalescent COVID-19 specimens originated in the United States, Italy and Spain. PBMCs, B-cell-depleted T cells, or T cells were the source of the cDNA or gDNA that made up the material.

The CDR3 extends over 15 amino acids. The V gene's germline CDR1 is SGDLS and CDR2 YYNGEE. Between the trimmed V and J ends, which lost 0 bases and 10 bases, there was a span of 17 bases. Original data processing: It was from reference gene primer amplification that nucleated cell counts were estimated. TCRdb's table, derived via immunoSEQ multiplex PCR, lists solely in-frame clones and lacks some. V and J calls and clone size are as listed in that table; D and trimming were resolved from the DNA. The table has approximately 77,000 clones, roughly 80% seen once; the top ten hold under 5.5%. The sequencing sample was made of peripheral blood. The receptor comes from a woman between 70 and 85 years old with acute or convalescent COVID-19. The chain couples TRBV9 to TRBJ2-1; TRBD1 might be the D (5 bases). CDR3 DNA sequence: TGTGCCAGCAGCGTAGGACAGATCCCGTTACGAGAGCAGTTCTTC. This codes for CASSVGQIPLREQFF.